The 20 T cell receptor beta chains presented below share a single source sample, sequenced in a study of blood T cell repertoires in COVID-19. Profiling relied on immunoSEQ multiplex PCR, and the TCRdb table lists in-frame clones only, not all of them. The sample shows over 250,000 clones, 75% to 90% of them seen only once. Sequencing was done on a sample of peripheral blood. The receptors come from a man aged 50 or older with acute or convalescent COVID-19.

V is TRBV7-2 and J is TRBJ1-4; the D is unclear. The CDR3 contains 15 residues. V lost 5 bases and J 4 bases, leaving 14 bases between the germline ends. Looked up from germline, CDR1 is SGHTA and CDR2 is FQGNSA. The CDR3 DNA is TGTGCCAGCAGCGAGCGACGGACTGTTAATGAAAAACTGTTTTTT. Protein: CASSERRTVNEKLFF.

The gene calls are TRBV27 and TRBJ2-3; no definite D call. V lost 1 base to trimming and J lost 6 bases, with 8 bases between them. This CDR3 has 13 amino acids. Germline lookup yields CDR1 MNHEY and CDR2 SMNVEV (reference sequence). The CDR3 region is CASSLYWSDTQYF. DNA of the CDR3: TGTGCCAGCAGTTTATACTGGTCGGATACGCAGTATTTT.

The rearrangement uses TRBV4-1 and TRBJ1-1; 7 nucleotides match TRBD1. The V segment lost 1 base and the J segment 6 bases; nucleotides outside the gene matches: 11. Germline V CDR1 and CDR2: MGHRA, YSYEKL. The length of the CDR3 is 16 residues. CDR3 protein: CASSQGAAGQASEAFF. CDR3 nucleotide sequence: TGCGCCAGCAGCCAAGGGGCAGCAGGACAGGCATCTGAAGCTTTCTTT.

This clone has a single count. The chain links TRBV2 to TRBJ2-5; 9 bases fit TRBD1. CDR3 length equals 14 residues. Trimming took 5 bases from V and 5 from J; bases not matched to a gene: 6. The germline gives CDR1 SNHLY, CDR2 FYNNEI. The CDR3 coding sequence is TGTGCCAGCAGTCTACAGGGGGCTTTGGAGACCCAGTACTTC. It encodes CASSLQGALETQYF.

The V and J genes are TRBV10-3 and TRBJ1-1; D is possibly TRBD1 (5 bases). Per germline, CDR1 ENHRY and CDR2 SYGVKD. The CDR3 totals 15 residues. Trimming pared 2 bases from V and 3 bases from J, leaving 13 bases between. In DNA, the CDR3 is TGTGCCATCAGTGAGCTCGGGGGGAGGGACACTGAAGCTTTCTTT. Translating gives CAISELGGRDTEAFF.

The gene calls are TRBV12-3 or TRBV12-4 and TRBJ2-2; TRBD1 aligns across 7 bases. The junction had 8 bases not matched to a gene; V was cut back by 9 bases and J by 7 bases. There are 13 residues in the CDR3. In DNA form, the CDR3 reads TGTGCCAGATCAGAGGGGGCCGGCGGGGAGCTGTTTTTT. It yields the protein CARSEGAGGELFF.

This chain's CDR3 is CASRFSGGPLGETQYF. CDR3 DNA: TGTGCCAGCAGATTTAGCGGGGGGCCTCTCGGGGAGACCCAGTACTTC. The chain joins TRBV2 to TRBJ2-5, with 10 bases that match TRBD2. Unmatched junction bases numbered 12, after V lost 6 bases and J lost 5 bases. The CDR3 runs to 16 residues. Germline-derived CDR1 and CDR2 are SNHLY and FYNNEI.

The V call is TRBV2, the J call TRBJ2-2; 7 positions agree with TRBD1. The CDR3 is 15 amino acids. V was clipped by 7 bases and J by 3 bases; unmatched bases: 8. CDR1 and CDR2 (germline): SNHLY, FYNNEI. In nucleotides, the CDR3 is TGTGCCAGCAAAGGAGGCCAGGGGGACACCGGGGAGCTGTTTTTT. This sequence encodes CASKGGQGDTGELFF.

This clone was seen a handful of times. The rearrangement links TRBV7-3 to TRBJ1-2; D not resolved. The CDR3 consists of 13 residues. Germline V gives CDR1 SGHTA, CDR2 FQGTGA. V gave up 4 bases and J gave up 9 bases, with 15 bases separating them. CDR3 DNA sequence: TGTGCCAGCAGCTCCGTTCAAACGGGGAGCTACACCTTC. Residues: CASSSVQTGSYTF.

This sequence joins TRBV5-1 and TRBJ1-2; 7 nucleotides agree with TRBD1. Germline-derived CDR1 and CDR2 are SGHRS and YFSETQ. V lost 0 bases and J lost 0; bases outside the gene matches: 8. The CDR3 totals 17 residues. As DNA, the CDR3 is TGCGCCAGCAGCTTGGGCACAGGGGTTCTCTCTAACTATGGCTACACCTTC. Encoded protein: CASSLGTGVLSNYGYTF.

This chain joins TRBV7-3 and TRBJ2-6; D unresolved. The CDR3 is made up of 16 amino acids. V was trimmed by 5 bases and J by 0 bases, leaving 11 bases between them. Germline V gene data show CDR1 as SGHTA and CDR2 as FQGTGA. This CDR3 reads CASSKEVLSGANVLTF. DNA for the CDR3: TGTGCCAGCAGCAAAGAGGTGCTCTCTGGGGCCAACGTCCTGACTTTC. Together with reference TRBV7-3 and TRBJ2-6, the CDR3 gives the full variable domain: GAGVSQTPSNKVTEKGKYVELRCDPISGHTALYWYRQSLGQGPEFLIYFQGTGAADDSGLPNDRFFAVRPEGSVSTLKIQRTERGDSAVYLCASSKEVLSGANVLTFGAGSRLTVL.

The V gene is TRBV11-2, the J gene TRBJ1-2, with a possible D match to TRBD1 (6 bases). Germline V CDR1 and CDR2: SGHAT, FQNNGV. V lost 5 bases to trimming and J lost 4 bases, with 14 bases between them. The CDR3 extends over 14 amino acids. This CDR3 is CASSPRQAVYGYTF. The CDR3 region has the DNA TGTGCCAGCAGCCCGCGACAGGCCGTCTATGGCTACACCTTC.

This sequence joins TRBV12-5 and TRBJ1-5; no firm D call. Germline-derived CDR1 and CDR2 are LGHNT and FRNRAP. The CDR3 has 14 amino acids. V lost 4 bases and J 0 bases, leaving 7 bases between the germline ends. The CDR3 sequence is CASGSRFSNQPQHF. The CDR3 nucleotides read TGTGCTAGTGGTTCTCGGTTTAGCAATCAGCCCCAGCATTTT.

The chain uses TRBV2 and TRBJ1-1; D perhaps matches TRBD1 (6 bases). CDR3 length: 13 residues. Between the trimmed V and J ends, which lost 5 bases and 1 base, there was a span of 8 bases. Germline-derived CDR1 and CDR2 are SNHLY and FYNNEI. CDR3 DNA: TGTGCCAGCAGTTGGACAGAGAACACTGAAGCTTTCTTT. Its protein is CASSWTENTEAFF.

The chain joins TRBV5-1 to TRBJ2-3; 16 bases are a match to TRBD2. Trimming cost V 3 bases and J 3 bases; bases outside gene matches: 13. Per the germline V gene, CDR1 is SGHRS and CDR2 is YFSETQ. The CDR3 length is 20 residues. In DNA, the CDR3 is TGCGCCAGCAGCTCGAGTCCGGGACTAGCGGGGGGGCCTTCGACAGATACGCAGTATTTT. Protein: CASSSSPGLAGGPSTDTQYF. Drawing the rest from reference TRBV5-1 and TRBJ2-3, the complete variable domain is KAGVTQTPRYLIKTRGQQVTLSCSPISGHRSVSWYQQTPGQGLQFLFEYFSETQRNKGNFPGRFSGRQFSNSRSEMNVSTLELGDSALYLCASSSSPGLAGGPSTDTQYFGPGTRLTVL.

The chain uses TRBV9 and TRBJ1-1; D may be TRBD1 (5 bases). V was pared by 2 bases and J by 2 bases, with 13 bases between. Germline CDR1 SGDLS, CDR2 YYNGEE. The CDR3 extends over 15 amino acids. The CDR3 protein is CASSVAPDRNTEAFF. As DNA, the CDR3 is TGTGCCAGCAGCGTCGCCCCCGACAGAAACACTGAAGCTTTCTTT. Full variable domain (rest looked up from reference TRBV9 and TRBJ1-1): DSGVTQTPKHLITATGQRVTLRCSPRSGDLSVYWYQQSLDQGLQFLIQYYNGEERAKGNILERFSAQQFPDLHSELNLSSLELGDSALYFCASSVAPDRNTEAFFGQGTRLTVV.

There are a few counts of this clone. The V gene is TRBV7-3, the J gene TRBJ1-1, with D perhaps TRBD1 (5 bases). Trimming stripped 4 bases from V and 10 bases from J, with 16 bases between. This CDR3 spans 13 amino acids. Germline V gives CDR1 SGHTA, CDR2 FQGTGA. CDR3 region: CASSSSRVSGAFF. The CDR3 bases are TGTGCCAGCAGCTCCTCCAGGGTGTCAGGAGCTTTCTTT. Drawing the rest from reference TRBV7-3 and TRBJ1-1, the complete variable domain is GAGVSQTPSNKVTEKGKYVELRCDPISGHTALYWYRQSLGQGPEFLIYFQGTGAADDSGLPNDRFFAVRPEGSVSTLKIQRTERGDSAVYLCASSSSRVSGAFFGQGTRLTVV.

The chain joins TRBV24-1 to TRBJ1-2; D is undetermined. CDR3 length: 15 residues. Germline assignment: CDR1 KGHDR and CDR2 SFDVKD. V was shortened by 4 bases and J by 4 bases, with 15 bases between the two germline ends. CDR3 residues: CATSDSPTKGYGYTF. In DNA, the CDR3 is TGTGCCACCAGTGACTCCCCGACAAAAGGCTATGGCTACACCTTC.

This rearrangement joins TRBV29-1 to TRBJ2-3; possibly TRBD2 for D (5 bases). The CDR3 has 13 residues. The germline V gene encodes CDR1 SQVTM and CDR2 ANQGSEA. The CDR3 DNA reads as TGCTTCTGCCGGGAAATAAGCACAGATACGCAGTATTTT. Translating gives CFCREISTDTQYF.

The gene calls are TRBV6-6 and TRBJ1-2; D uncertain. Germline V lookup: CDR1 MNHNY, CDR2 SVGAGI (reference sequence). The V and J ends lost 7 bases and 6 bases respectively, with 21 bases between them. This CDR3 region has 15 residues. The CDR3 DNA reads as TGTGCCAGCACAGCCGCGGCACCTACCCCTCATGGCTACACCTTC. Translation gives CASTAAAPTPHGYTF.